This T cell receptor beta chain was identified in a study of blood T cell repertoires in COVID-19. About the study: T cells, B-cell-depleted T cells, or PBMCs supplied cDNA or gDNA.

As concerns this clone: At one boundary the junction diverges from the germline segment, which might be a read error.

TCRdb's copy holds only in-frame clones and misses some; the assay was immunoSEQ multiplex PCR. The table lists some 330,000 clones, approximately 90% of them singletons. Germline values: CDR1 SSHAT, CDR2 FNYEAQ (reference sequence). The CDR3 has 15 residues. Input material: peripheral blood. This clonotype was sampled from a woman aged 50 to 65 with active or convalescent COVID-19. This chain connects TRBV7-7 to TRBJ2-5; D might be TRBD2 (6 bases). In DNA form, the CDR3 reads TGTGCTAGCAGCATTTACACTAGCACATTGGAGACCCAGTACTTC. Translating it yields CASSIYTSTLETQYF.